This entry lists 6 T cell receptor beta chains sequenced from one sample in a study of T-cell reconstitution after alpha-beta-depleted transplantation in children. This sample's TCRbeta library carried unique molecular identifier barcodes. Via MiXCR, TCRdb re-called the PCR reads, giving one row per CDR3 protein. The data contain roughly 350,000 distinct CDR3 sequences, 10% of them seen just once; the ten biggest clones take up 2% to 2.5%. The specimen was PBMCs from the stem cell graft donor, collected from the stem cell graft. These receptors were obtained from a human donor who donated a stem cell graft to a child with acute lymphoblastic leukemia.

This clonotype was counted many times. This sequence joins TRBV5-1 and TRBJ2-3, with 7 positions matching TRBD2. Germline V lookup: CDR1 SGHRS, CDR2 YFSETQ. The CDR3 has 15 residues. Unmatched junction bases numbered 10, after V lost 5 bases and J lost 4 bases. For the CDR3, the DNA is TGCGCCAGCAGTGAGACGGTGGGAGGGGCAGATACGCAGTATTTT. Translation gives CASSETVGGADTQYF.

This clonotype was seen ten or more times. The chain uses TRBV7-2 and TRBJ2-3; D may be TRBD2 (5 bases). Trimming removed 2 bases from V and 3 bases from J, with 9 bases in between. The CDR3 runs 14 residues. Germline assignment: CDR1 SGHTA and CDR2 FQGNSA. This CDR3 reads CASSLIASTDTQYF. The CDR3 nucleotides are TGTGCCAGCAGCTTAATAGCGTCAACAGATACGCAGTATTTT.

This clonotype has ten or more counts. The chain recombines TRBV7-9 with TRBJ1-1; TRBD1 is a possible D gene (5 bases). The CDR3 covers 13 residues. Germline CDR1 and CDR2: SEHNR and FQNEAQ (reference sequence). Trimming pared 4 bases from V and 1 base from J, leaving 7 bases between. CDR3 bases: TGTGCCAGCAGCTCCGGGACGAACACTGAAGCTTTCTTT. Translation gives CASSSGTNTEAFF.

There are many counts of this clonotype. The chain links TRBV3-1 to TRBJ2-3; unclear D gene. This CDR3 has 12 residues. CDR1 and CDR2 from the germline V gene are LGHDT and YNNKEL (reference sequence). The germline V and J ends were trimmed by 1 base and 5 bases, with 4 bases remaining between them. CDR3 DNA sequence: TGTGCCAGCAGCCAAGTGTTAGATACGCAGTATTTT. This translates into CASSQVLDTQYF.

The V and J genes are TRBV5-1 and TRBJ1-6, with D uncertain. This CDR3 has 13 amino acids. Germline CDR1 SGHRS, CDR2 YFSETQ. The germline V and J ends were trimmed by 0 bases and 15 bases, with 13 bases remaining between them. The CDR3 bases are TGCGCCAGCAGCTTGGTGTTCCGGGGAGGCCTCCACTTT. Protein sequence: CASSLVFRGGLHF.

In this sample, this clonotype turned up a few times. V gene TRBV20-1 combines with J gene TRBJ2-3, with D uncertain. CDR1 is DFQATT and CDR2 is SNEGSKA in the germline V gene (reference sequence). The CDR3 runs to 15 residues. Trimming removed 8 bases at V and 2 bases at J, with 20 bases between. This chain's CDR3 is CSSPDRTASTDTQYF. DNA of the CDR3: TGCAGTTCCCCCGATAGGACGGCCTCCACAGATACGCAGTATTTT.